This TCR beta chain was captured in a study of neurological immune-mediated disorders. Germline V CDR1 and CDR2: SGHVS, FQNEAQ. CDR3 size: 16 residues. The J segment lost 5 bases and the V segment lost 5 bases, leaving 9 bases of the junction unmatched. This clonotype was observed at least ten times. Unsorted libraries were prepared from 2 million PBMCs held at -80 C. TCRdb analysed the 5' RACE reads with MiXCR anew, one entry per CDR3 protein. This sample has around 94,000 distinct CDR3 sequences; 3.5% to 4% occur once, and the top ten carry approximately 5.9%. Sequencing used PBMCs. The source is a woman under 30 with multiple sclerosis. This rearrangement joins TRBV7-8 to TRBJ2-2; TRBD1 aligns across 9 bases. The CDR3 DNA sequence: TGTGCCAGCAGCCCACAGGGGGCTCTAGGGACCGGGGAGCTGTTTTTT. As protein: CASSPQGALGTGELFF. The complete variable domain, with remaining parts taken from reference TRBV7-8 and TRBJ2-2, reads GAGVSQSPRYKVAKRGQDVALRCDPISGHVSLFWYQQALGQGPEFLTYFQNEAQLDKSGLPSDRFFAERPEGSVSTLKIQRTQQEDSAVYLCASSPQGALGTGELFFGEGSRLTVL.